The 9 T cell receptor beta chains given below trace back to one sample, sequenced in a study of blood T cell repertoires in COVID-19. The repertoire was sequenced with immunoSEQ multiplex PCR; TCRdb's copy has only in-frame clones and lacks some. The sample contains 150,000 to 200,000 clones, more than 75% of which appear only once. Input material: PBMCs or T cells enriched from blood (not recorded which). Receptors were obtained from a woman in her fifties or sixties with acute COVID-19.

The chain combines TRBV14 with TRBJ1-4; D is unclear. The V gene lost 4 bases and the J gene lost 5 bases, with 11 bases spanning the gap. This CDR3 is built from 14 residues. CDR1 and CDR2 (germline): SGHDN, FVKESK. The chain's CDR3 is CASSRGLLNEKLFF. CDR3 nucleotide sequence: TGTGCCAGCAGCCGTGGACTCCTGAATGAAAAACTGTTTTTT.

Notes on this clone: The sample contains more than one DNA sequence encoding this CDR3. This sequence joins TRBV19 and TRBJ1-3; 7 bases align to TRBD1. Germline V CDR1 and CDR2: LNHDA, SQIVND (reference sequence). V lost 2 bases and J lost 2; bases outside the gene matches: 3. The CDR3 totals 15 residues. The CDR3 sequence is CASSIRQGAGNTIYF. The CDR3 DNA follows: TGTGCCAGTAGTATACGCCAGGGGGCTGGAAACACCATATATTTT.

The chain employs TRBV18 and TRBJ2-5; no reliable D call. From germline, CDR1 is KGHSH and CDR2 LQKENI. The V gene lost 2 bases and the J gene lost 2 bases, with 12 bases spanning the gap. The CDR3 is 15 residues long. CDR3 loop: CASSPTAAQQETQYF. In DNA, the CDR3 is TGTGCCAGCTCACCAACGGCGGCCCAACAAGAGACCCAGTACTTC.

The genes are TRBV4-2 and TRBJ2-1, with D tentatively TRBD2 (5 bases). Trimming shortened V by 0 bases and J by 5 bases, and 11 bases separated the two germline ends. The CDR3 is made up of 15 amino acids. CDR1 is LGHNA, CDR2 YNFKEQ, per germline. The CDR3 nucleotides read TGTGCCAGCAGCCAAGAGGAACTAGTCGACAATGAGCAGTTCTTC. This encodes CASSQEELVDNEQFF.

This clone was counted a single time. The chain employs TRBV19 and TRBJ1-5; 7 bases match TRBD1. Germline V gene data show CDR1 as LNHDA and CDR2 as SQIVND (reference sequence). This CDR3 has 14 residues. The J segment lost 4 bases and the V segment lost 5 bases, leaving 5 bases of the junction unmatched. Here the CDR3 reads CASSLGQPNQPQHF. The CDR3 region has the DNA TGTGCCAGTAGTCTGGGACAGCCTAATCAGCCCCAGCATTTT.

The CDR3 sequence: CATPATAQGARGYTF. The CDR3 DNA sequence: TGTGCCACCCCCGCAACCGCACAGGGGGCGCGAGGCTACACCTTC. This chain joins TRBV24-1 and TRBJ1-2, with 9 bases fitting TRBD1. CDR1 KGHDR and CDR2 SFDVKD come from the germline V gene. The CDR3 length is 15 residues. V shed 9 bases and J 8 bases; nucleotides not matched to a gene: 15.

This rearrangement joins TRBV7-9 to TRBJ2-6; 9 bases line up with TRBD1. J was trimmed by 0 bases and V by 4 bases; bases with no gene match: 10. The CDR3 extends over 19 amino acids. Germline-derived CDR1 and CDR2 are SEHNR and FQNEAQ (reference sequence). The CDR3: CASSSDRGLPRSGANVLTF. The CDR3 DNA reads TGTGCCAGCAGCTCGGACAGGGGTCTCCCTCGCTCTGGGGCCAACGTCCTGACTTTC.

This sequence joins TRBV6-5 and TRBJ1-2, with D unclear. The CDR3 contains 14 residues. Germline V gives CDR1 MNHEY, CDR2 SVGAGI. Trimming left V 3 bases short and J 8 bases short, with 16 bases between. Here the CDR3 DNA reads TGTGCCAGCAGTTATTCCTCAAGTTTGCGGGGCTACACCTTC. It encodes CASSYSSSLRGYTF.

This chain links TRBV19 with TRBJ2-1; 10 nucleotides agree with TRBD1. The CDR3 contains 15 residues. Germline trimming cut 9 bases from V and 6 bases from J; bases unmatched to any gene: 11. Per the germline V gene, CDR1 is LNHDA and CDR2 is SQIVND (reference sequence). The CDR3 region is CASQTGTGVPNEQFF. The CDR3 DNA sequence: TGTGCCAGCCAAACGGGGACAGGGGTTCCCAATGAGCAGTTCTTC.